What follows are 32 T cell receptor beta chains derived from one specimen sequenced in a study of T cell responses to AZD1222 COVID-19 vaccine. Profiled with immunoSEQ multiplex PCR; TCRdb holds only in-frame clones, not every one. Among more than 85,000 clones, less than 95% were seen once, and the ten largest hold around 7.8%. Sequencing was performed on peripheral blood, taken on day 0 of AZD1222 vaccination. These receptors came from an adult in good health.

The chain couples TRBV15 to TRBJ1-5; D ambiguous. Germline V gene lookup returns CDR1 LNHNV and CDR2 YYDKDF (reference sequence). Deletions cut 1 base from V and 4 bases from J, with 5 bases between. The CDR3 contains 13 residues. Here the CDR3 reads CATSRALNQPQHF. As DNA, the CDR3 is TGTGCCACCAGCAGAGCCCTGAATCAGCCCCAGCATTTT.

The chain couples TRBV6-5 to TRBJ1-1; D unresolved. Germline CDR1 reads MNHEY; CDR2 reads SVGAGI. CDR3 length: 13 residues. V lost 6 bases, J lost 1 base, and 9 bases lay in between. The CDR3 nucleotides are TGTGCCAGCAGGATGGACCCGAACACTGAAGCTTTCTTT. It is translated as CASRMDPNTEAFF.

About this clone itself: Relative to the germline gene, one junction end is altered; a read error may explain this. J is TRBJ1-2 and V is TRBV28; possibly TRBD1 for D (5 bases). The CDR3 runs to 15 residues. From germline, CDR1 is MDHEN and CDR2 SYDVKM. The CDR3 loop is CASTPMVLSSDPDSF. DNA of the CDR3: TGTGCCAGCACTCCCATGGTCCTCTCGTCGGACCCTGACAGCTTC.

This clone was counted between two and nine times. The chain uses TRBV2 and TRBJ2-7; 14 nucleotides line up with TRBD2. Trimming removed 6 bases from V and 4 bases from J; junction bases left unmatched: 5. The CDR3 covers 15 residues. The germline V gene encodes CDR1 SNHLY and CDR2 FYNNEI. The CDR3 bases are TGTGCCAGCAGGGGTGGACTAGCGGGGGGATACGAGCAGTACTTC. It translates to CASRGGLAGGYEQYF.

The chain couples TRBV7-7 to TRBJ1-1; 9 nucleotides align to TRBD1. Trimming removed 5 bases from V and 13 bases from J; junction bases left unmatched: 11. The CDR3 is 13 amino acids. The germline gives CDR1 SSHAT, CDR2 FNYEAQ (reference sequence). CDR3 nucleotides: TGTGCCAGCAGCCCTATTAGACAGGGGGGAGTTTTCTTT. This sequence encodes CASSPIRQGGVFF. Drawing the rest from reference TRBV7-7 and TRBJ1-1, the complete variable domain is GAGVSQSPRYKVTKRGQDVTLRCDPISSHATLYWYQQALGQGPEFLTYFNYEAQPDKSGLPSDRFSAERPEGSISTLTIQRTEQRDSAMYRCASSPIRQGGVFFGQGTRLTVV.

The chain employs TRBV2 and TRBJ1-1; 10 nucleotides agree with TRBD1. Per germline, CDR1 SNHLY and CDR2 FYNNEI. V shed 6 bases, J shed 9 bases, and the junction held 7 bases outside the gene matches. This CDR3 has 13 residues. Written as DNA, the CDR3 is TGTGCCAGCAGCCCCGGGACAGGGGTGCAAGCTTTCTTT. It specifies CASSPGTGVQAFF.

The CDR3 region has the DNA TGTGCCAGCAGTAAAGAAGTTTCCCTCCACTTT. Encoded protein: CASSKEVSLHF. V usage is TRBV28 and J usage is TRBJ1-6; no firm D call. Trimming removed 5 bases at V and 14 bases at J, with 10 bases between. The CDR3 extends over 11 amino acids. Germline V gives CDR1 MDHEN, CDR2 SYDVKM. Looking up the rest from reference TRBV28 and TRBJ1-6 gives the full variable domain: DVKVTQSSRYLVKRTGEKVFLECVQDMDHENMFWYRQDPGLGLRLIYFSYDVKMKEKGDIPEGYSVSREKKERFSLILESASTNQTSMYLCASSKEVSLHFGNGTRLTVT.

The V gene is TRBV18, the J gene TRBJ2-3, with D possibly TRBD2 on 5 matching bases. Germline loops: CDR1 KGHSH, CDR2 LQKENI. V was pared by 3 bases and J by 2 bases, with 6 bases between. The CDR3 is 13 residues long. CDR3 residues: CASSPEATDTQYF. CDR3 DNA: TGTGCCAGCTCACCGGAGGCCACAGATACGCAGTATTTT.

This clone was detected only once. CDR3 protein: CASSKPLAGGEETQYF. The CDR3, as DNA: TGTGCCAGCAGCAAACCTCTAGCGGGGGGTGAAGAGACCCAGTACTTC. The J gene is TRBJ2-5, the V gene TRBV9; 11 bases map to TRBD2. Looked up from germline, CDR1 is SGDLS and CDR2 is YYNGEE. The CDR3 contains 16 residues. V shed 4 bases and J 3 bases; nucleotides not matched to a gene: 8.

The chain uses TRBV28 and TRBJ2-1; no definite D call. CDR3 size: 11 residues. Germline V gene lookup returns CDR1 MDHEN and CDR2 SYDVKM. Trimming removed 5 bases at V and 8 bases at J, with 7 bases between. The CDR3 spells CASSTTHEQFF. DNA of the CDR3: TGTGCCAGCAGTACCACCCATGAGCAGTTCTTC.

This rearrangement joins TRBV7-6 to TRBJ2-2; the match to TRBD2 covers 7 bases. The CDR3 extends over 20 amino acids. The germline V gene has CDR1 SGHVS and CDR2 FNYEAQ. Trimming cost V 2 bases and J 4 bases; bases outside gene matches: 19. The chain's CDR3 is CASSLTTVAGVAKGTGELFF. The CDR3, as DNA: TGTGCCAGCAGCTTAACCACAGTGGCGGGGGTTGCAAAGGGCACCGGGGAGCTGTTTTTT.

V is TRBV7-9 and J is TRBJ2-7; D remains ambiguous. Germline V gene data show CDR1 as SEHNR and CDR2 as FQNEAQ (reference sequence). Trimming pared 1 base from V and 6 bases from J, leaving 13 bases between. The CDR3 is made up of 14 amino acids. The CDR3 DNA follows: TGTGCCAGCAGCTTAGAGTTCCCAGGCGGCGAGCAGTACTTC. It translates to CASSLEFPGGEQYF.

The V and J genes are TRBV9 and TRBJ1-2; the D gene is possibly TRBD1 (6 bases). This CDR3 is 13 amino acids long. The V and J ends lost 4 bases and 7 bases respectively, with 14 bases between them. Germline loops: CDR1 SGDLS, CDR2 YYNGEE. This chain's CDR3 is CASSPDRASGYTF. The CDR3 DNA reads TGTGCCAGCAGCCCGGACAGAGCGTCTGGCTACACCTTC.

This chain connects TRBV6-5 to TRBJ2-3, with D maybe TRBD2 (6 bases). The CDR3 is 14 amino acids. Trimming took off 7 bases at V and 3 bases at J, with 14 bases between the two ends. Germline V gives CDR1 MNHEY, CDR2 SVGAGI. CDR3 bases: TGTGCCAGCATGAGGCGGGGCGCGACAGATACGCAGTATTTT. The encoded protein is CASMRRGATDTQYF.

The rearrangement links TRBV3-1 (or the pseudogene TRBV3-2) to TRBJ1-3, with D hard to call. From germline, CDR1 is LGHDT and CDR2 YNNKEL (reference sequence). The germline V and J ends were trimmed by 8 bases and 0 bases, with 11 bases remaining between them. The CDR3 runs to 14 residues. The CDR3 region has the DNA TGTGCCAGCCTGCCCCCGTTCTCTGGAAACACCATATATTTT. Protein: CASLPPFSGNTIYF.

The chain carries TRBV24-1 and TRBJ2-3, with 7 bases aligning to TRBD1. The CDR3 is made up of 17 amino acids. Germline V gene sequence: CDR1 KGHDR, CDR2 SFDVKD. V shed 3 bases, J shed 6 bases, and the junction held 14 bases outside the gene matches. Here the CDR3 reads CATSDPFRDSHGDTQYF. As DNA, the CDR3 is TGTGCCACCAGTGATCCCTTTCGGGACAGTCATGGGGATACGCAGTATTTT.

The J gene is TRBJ1-1, the V gene TRBV28; TRBD1 might be the D (5 bases). Germline V gives CDR1 MDHEN, CDR2 SYDVKM. The CDR3 consists of 14 residues. The V end was cut by 6 bases, the J end by 1 base, with 12 bases between. The CDR3 nucleotides are TGTGCCAGCAGAGCCCAACAGGCGAACACTGAAGCTTTCTTT. This sequence encodes CASRAQQANTEAFF.

The V and J genes are TRBV18 and TRBJ1-2; D is ambiguous. Germline CDR1 reads KGHSH; CDR2 reads LQKENI. The CDR3 has 14 amino acids. Trimming cost V 5 bases and J 4 bases, with 14 bases left between them. CDR3 nucleotides: TGTGCCAGCTCAATTCAGGAGGAAGGCTATGGCTACACCTTC. Translating it yields CASSIQEEGYGYTF.

The chain is built from TRBV5-1 and TRBJ1-6, with 9 bases aligning to TRBD1. Per the germline V gene, CDR1 is SGHRS and CDR2 is YFSETQ. The CDR3 spans 16 residues. Trimming took 4 bases from V and 8 from J; bases not matched to a gene: 10. The CDR3: CASSPPGQGVYSPLHF. The CDR3 DNA reads as TGCGCCAGCAGCCCGCCGGGACAGGGAGTTTATTCACCCCTCCACTTT.

This CDR3 reads CASSQDAGAGSNEQFF. The CDR3 DNA is TGTGCCAGCAGCCAAGATGCGGGGGCTGGGTCGAATGAGCAGTTCTTC. The gene calls are TRBV16 and TRBJ2-1; TRBD2 might be the D (7 bases). The V gene's germline CDR1 is KGHSY and CDR2 FQNENV. This CDR3 region has 16 residues. V lost 2 bases and J lost 7, with 18 bases in between.

The V call is TRBV20-1, the J call TRBJ2-1, with D maybe TRBD1 (6 bases). The CDR3 runs 11 residues. CDR1 and CDR2 from the germline V gene are DFQATT and SNEGSKA (reference sequence). Trimming pared 1 base from V and 9 bases from J, leaving 7 bases between. CDR3 in DNA: TGCAGTGCTAGAGGAGGGGGTGAGCAGTTCTTC. It translates to CSARGGGEQFF.

V and J are TRBV6-6 and TRBJ1-6; TRBD1 matches 7 bases. This CDR3 region has 14 residues. From germline, CDR1 is MNHNY and CDR2 SVGAGI (reference sequence). V shed 4 bases and J 13 bases; nucleotides not matched to a gene: 10. In nucleotides, the CDR3 is TGTGCCAGCAGTTTACAAGGGGGCCCCAATCCCCTCCACTTT. It encodes CASSLQGGPNPLHF.

The rearrangement links TRBV3-1 (or the pseudogene TRBV3-2) to TRBJ2-1; D call uncertain. The V end was cut by 4 bases, the J end by 1 base, with 14 bases between. The CDR3 is 16 residues long. Germline V gene data show CDR1 as LGHDT and CDR2 as YNNKEL (reference sequence). CDR3 loop: CASSPRAVASYNEQFF. The CDR3 region has the DNA TGTGCCAGCAGCCCCAGAGCCGTGGCGTCCTACAATGAGCAGTTCTTC.

Here the CDR3 DNA reads TGTGCCAGCAGTTACTCTCGGACAGCTGAAGCTTTCTTT. This translates into CASSYSRTAEAFF. This rearrangement joins TRBV6-5 to TRBJ1-1; possibly TRBD1 for D (6 bases). This CDR3 is 13 amino acids long. Trimming took 0 bases from V and 6 from J, leaving 8 bases between them. Germline lookup yields CDR1 MNHEY and CDR2 SVGAGI.

For the CDR3, the DNA is TGTGCCACCAGCAGGGGGACTAGCGGGGTGGCAGATACGCAGTATTTT. Its translation is CATSRGTSGVADTQYF. The chain couples TRBV15 to TRBJ2-3; 13 bases are shared with TRBD2. Trimming cost V 3 bases and J 4 bases; bases outside gene matches: 4. Germline CDR1 and CDR2: LNHNV and YYDKDF (reference sequence). This CDR3 contains 16 residues.

V and J are TRBV7-8 and TRBJ1-6; D remains ambiguous. This CDR3 region has 14 residues. CDR1 and CDR2 from the germline V gene are SGHVS and FQNEAQ. V was trimmed by 2 bases and J by 13 bases, leaving 15 bases between them. The CDR3 here is CASSLSDAPLPLHF. The CDR3, as DNA: TGTGCCAGCAGCTTATCGGATGCCCCCCTCCCCCTCCACTTT.

This clone was seen just once. V gene TRBV28 combines with J gene TRBJ2-7, with 7 nucleotides matching TRBD1. The CDR3 consists of 13 residues. V lost 6 bases and J lost 2; bases outside the gene matches: 4. Germline V CDR1 and CDR2: MDHEN, SYDVKM. The CDR3 DNA follows: TGTGCCAGCAGATATGGGACAGCCTACGAGCAGTACTTC. Residues: CASRYGTAYEQYF.

The chain couples TRBV7-6 to TRBJ1-6; 8 nucleotides line up with TRBD1. Germline values: CDR1 SGHVS, CDR2 FNYEAQ. V was pared by 5 bases and J by 7 bases, with 10 bases of the junction left unmatched. The CDR3 loop spans 16 amino acids. The CDR3 DNA reads TGTGCCAGCAGCCAAACTGCAGGGGGCATGAATTCACCCCTCCACTTT. It yields the protein CASSQTAGGMNSPLHF.

The CDR3: CATSVDSTDTQYF. CDR3 DNA sequence: TGTGCCACCAGTGTCGACAGCACAGATACGCAGTATTTT. The chain has TRBV24-1 and TRBJ2-3; D gene ambiguous. The CDR3 spans 13 residues. Looked up from germline, CDR1 is KGHDR and CDR2 is SFDVKD. V was trimmed by 5 bases and J by 0 bases, leaving 5 bases between them.

The gene calls are TRBV29-1 and TRBJ2-1; no firm D call. Germline V gene data show CDR1 as SQVTM and CDR2 as ANQGSEA. This CDR3 contains 13 residues. The V end lost 7 bases, the J end lost 1 base, and 11 bases lay between the germline ends. The chain's CDR3 is CSGRSSSYNEQFF. The CDR3, as DNA: TGCAGCGGACGCAGCTCTTCCTACAATGAGCAGTTCTTC.

The chain has TRBV5-1 and TRBJ1-5; D is possibly TRBD1 (6 bases). V lost 4 bases and J lost 4, with 12 bases in between. The CDR3 contains 14 residues. Germline lookup yields CDR1 SGHRS and CDR2 YFSETQ. The CDR3 DNA is TGCGCCAGCAGCCGGACAGTTGGGAATCAGCCCCAGCATTTT. Translated: CASSRTVGNQPQHF.

This clone has only one observation. The chain joins TRBV5-1 to TRBJ2-1; D unclear. The germline V and J ends were trimmed by 0 bases and 8 bases, with 6 bases remaining between them. This CDR3 contains 12 residues. Per germline, CDR1 SGHRS and CDR2 YFSETQ. The CDR3 loop is CASSLARDEQFF. Written as DNA, the CDR3 is TGCGCCAGCAGCTTGGCTAGAGATGAGCAGTTCTTC.